A selection of T cell receptor beta chains follows, all from one sample in a study of blood T cells in healthy people across ages. Via MiXCR, TCRdb re-called the 5' RACE reads, giving one row per CDR3 protein. The sample has about 1.4 million distinct CDR3 sequences, around 59% seen once. The sample was blood. Every receptor here comes from a man younger than 35 in good health. The CDR3 runs from the conserved cysteine through the conserved F or W. The D gene is left open where the match is weak. Clone size appears in some rows only: once, few, many, or a class for an expanded clone.

TRBJ2-1	TRBV18	-	-	CASSPSRGGNEQFF	TGTGCCAGCTCACCAAGCAGGGGGGGCAATGAGCAGTTCTTC
TRBJ1-1	TRBV7-9	TRBD1	-	CASSLPIGQGTEAFF	TGTGCCAGCAGCTTACCGATCGGACAGGGAACTGAAGCTTTCTTT
TRBJ2-3	TRBV12-3/TRBV12-4	TRBD1	many	CASSSTGGGSTDTQYF	TGTGCCAGCAGTTCAACAGGGGGCGGTAGCACAGATACGCAGTATTTT
TRBJ1-2	TRBV20-1	TRBD1	few	CSARDPLDRGPGYGYTF	TGCAGTGCTAGAGATCCCCTGGACAGGGGGCCTGGTTATGGCTACACCTTC
TRBJ1-5	TRBV20-1	-	many	CSARDQRVNQPQHF	TGCAGTGCTAGAGATCAGAGAGTCAATCAGCCCCAGCATTTT
TRBJ2-1	TRBV9	TRBD2	once	CASSVDWGGRSYNEQFF	TGTGCCAGCAGCGTAGATTGGGGCGGGAGATCCTACAATGAGCAGTTCTTC
TRBJ2-7	TRBV3-1	-	-	CASSQGSNSYEQYF	TGTGCCAGCAGCCAAGGCTCCAATTCCTACGAGCAGTACTTC
TRBJ1-4	TRBV11-2	-	-	CASSLVGTGGLNEKLFF	TGTGCCAGCAGCTTAGTGGGAACCGGGGGCCTTAATGAAAAACTGTTTTTT
TRBJ2-7	TRBV28	TRBD2	-	CASTTRGWREYEQYF	TGTGCCAGCACCACCCGGGGGTGGCGGGAGTACGAGCAGTACTTC
TRBJ2-4	TRBV5-1	TRBD1	few	CASSGDRVGQQYF	TGCGCCAGCAGCGGGGACAGGGTTGGACAGCAGTACTTC
TRBJ1-1	TRBV27	-	-	CASSQSVGAGTEAFF	TGTGCCAGCAGTCAAAGCGTCGGGGCGGGCACTGAAGCTTTCTTT
TRBJ2-3	TRBV20-1	-	once	CSFQAAPDTQYF	TGCAGCTTTCAGGCAGCTCCAGATACGCAGTATTTT
TRBJ1-1	TRBV5-5	-	-	CASSLGPSLQGFMNTEAFF	TGTGCCAGCAGCTTGGGGCCCTCCCTACAGGGATTCATGAACACTGAAGCTTTCTTT
TRBJ1-2	TRBV4-1	TRBD1	few	CASSQGTGDYGYTF	TGTGCCAGCAGCCAAGGGACAGGCGACTATGGCTACACCTTC
TRBJ2-3	TRBV4-3	-	-	CASSQGQTDTQYF	TGCGCCAGCAGCCAAGGACAGACAGATACGCAGTATTTT
TRBJ2-7	TRBV7-9	-	few	CASSLASNHEQYF	TGTGCCAGCAGCTTAGCGTCTAACCACGAGCAGTACTTC
TRBJ2-1	TRBV6-5	TRBD2	-	CASSYSTGGPYNEQFF	TGTGCCAGCAGTTACTCGACGGGAGGCCCCTACAATGAGCAGTTCTTC
TRBJ1-6	TRBV20-1	-	-	CSARGDYLGAPLHF	TGCAGTGCTAGAGGAGACTACCTTGGGGCACCCCTCCACTTT
TRBJ2-3	TRBV7-9	-	-	CASSLVAPGPGIAQYF	TGTGCCAGCAGTTTAGTAGCCCCGGGACCGGGAATCGCGCAGTATTTT
TRBJ2-4	TRBV20-1	TRBD2	-	CSAQESSGKNIQYF	TGCAGTGCCCAGGAGTCTAGCGGCAAAAACATTCAGTACTTT
TRBJ2-3	TRBV14	TRBD2	few	CASRGRVGDTQYF	TGTGCCAGCAGAGGGAGGGTCGGAGATACGCAGTATTTT
TRBJ2-3	TRBV6-1	-	-	CASSEREFPGTQYF	TGTGCCAGCAGTGAACGAGAGTTCCCGGGTACGCAGTATTTT
TRBJ2-7	TRBV4-2	-	few	CASSQAESSYEQYF	TGTGCCAGCAGCCAGGCTGAAAGCTCCTACGAGCAGTACTTC